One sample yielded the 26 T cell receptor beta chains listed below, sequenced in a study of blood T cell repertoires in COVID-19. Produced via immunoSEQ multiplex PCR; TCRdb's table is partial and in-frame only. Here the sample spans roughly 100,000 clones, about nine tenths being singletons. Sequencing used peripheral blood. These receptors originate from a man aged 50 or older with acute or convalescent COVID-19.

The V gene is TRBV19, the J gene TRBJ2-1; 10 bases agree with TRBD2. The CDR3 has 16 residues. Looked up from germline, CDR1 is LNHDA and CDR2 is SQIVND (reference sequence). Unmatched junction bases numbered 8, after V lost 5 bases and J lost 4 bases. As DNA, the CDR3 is TGTGCCAGTAGTTCCAGACTAGCGGGTCGATACAATGAGCAGTTCTTC. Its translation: CASSSRLAGRYNEQFF.

The CDR3 coding sequence is TGTGCCACCGGTGGGGGGAGGACGAACAATGAGCAGTTCTTC. It codes for CATGGGRTNNEQFF. The chain recombines TRBV24-1 with TRBJ2-1, with a possible D match to TRBD2 (6 bases). V dropped 9 bases and J dropped 5 bases, with 16 bases sitting between them. Germline V CDR1 and CDR2: KGHDR, SFDVKD. This CDR3 has 14 amino acids.

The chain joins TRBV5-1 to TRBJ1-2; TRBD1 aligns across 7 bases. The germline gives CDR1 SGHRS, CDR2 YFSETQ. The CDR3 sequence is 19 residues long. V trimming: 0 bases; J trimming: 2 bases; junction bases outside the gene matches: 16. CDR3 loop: CASSLGDRRIGQPNYGYTF. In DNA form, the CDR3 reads TGCGCCAGCAGCTTGGGGGACAGACGAATAGGACAGCCGAACTATGGCTACACCTTC.

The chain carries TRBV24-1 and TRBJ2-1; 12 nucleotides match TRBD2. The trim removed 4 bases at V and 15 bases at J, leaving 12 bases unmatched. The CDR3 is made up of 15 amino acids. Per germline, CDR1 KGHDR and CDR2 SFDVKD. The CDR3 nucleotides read TGTGCCACCAGTGAGACGACTAGCGGGAGAGGAAATTGGTTCTTC. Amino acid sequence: CATSETTSGRGNWFF.

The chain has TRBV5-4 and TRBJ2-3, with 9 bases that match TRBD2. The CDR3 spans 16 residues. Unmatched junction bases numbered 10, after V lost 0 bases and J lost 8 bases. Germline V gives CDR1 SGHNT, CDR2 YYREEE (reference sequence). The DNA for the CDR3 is TGTGCCAGCAGCTTGGGACTAGCGGCAACGGGAGGTACGCAGTATTTT. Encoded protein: CASSLGLAATGGTQYF. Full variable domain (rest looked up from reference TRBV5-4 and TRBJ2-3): ETGVTQSPTHLIKTRGQQVTLRCSSQSGHNTVSWYQQALGQGPQFIFQYYREEENGRGNFPPRFSGLQFPNYSSELNVNALELDDSALYLCASSLGLAATGGTQYFGPGTRLTVL.

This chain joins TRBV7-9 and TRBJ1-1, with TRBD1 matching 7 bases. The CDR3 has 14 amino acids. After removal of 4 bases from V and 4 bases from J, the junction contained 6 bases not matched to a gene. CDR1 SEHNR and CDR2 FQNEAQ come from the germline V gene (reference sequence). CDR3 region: CASSSSGGSTEAFF. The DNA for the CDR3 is TGTGCCAGCAGCTCCTCAGGGGGGAGCACTGAAGCTTTCTTT.

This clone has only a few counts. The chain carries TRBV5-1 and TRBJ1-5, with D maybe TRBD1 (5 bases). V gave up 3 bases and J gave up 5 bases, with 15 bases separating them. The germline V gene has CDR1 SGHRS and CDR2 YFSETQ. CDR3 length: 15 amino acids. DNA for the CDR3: TGCGCCAGCAGCTGGGAGGGGCGTCGGGATCAGCCCCAGCATTTT. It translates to CASSWEGRRDQPQHF.

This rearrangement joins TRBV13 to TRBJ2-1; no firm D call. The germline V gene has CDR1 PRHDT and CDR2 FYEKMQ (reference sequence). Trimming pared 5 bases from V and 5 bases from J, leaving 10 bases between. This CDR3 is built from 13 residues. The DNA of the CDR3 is TGTGCCAGCAGCCTCCCAAGCGACAATGAGCAGTTCTTC. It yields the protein CASSLPSDNEQFF.

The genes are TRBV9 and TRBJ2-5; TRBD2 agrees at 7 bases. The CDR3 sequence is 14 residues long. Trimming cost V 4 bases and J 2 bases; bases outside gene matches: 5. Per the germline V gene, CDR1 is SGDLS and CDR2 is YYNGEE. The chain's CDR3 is CASSPRGVQETQYF. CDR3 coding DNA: TGTGCCAGCAGCCCCCGGGGGGTTCAAGAGACCCAGTACTTC.

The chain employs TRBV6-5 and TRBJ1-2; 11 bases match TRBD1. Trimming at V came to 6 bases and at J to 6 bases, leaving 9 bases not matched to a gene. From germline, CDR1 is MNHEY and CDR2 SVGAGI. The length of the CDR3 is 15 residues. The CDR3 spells CASSIGQGAHNGYTF. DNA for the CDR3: TGTGCCAGCAGCATAGGACAGGGGGCGCATAATGGCTACACCTTC.

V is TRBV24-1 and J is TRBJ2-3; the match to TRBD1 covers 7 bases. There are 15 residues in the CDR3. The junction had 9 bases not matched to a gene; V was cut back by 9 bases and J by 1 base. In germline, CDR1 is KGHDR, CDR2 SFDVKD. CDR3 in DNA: TGTGCCACCGGGCTTACAGGGGACGGCACAGATACGCAGTATTTT. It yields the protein CATGLTGDGTDTQYF.

CDR3 DNA: TGCAGCGTGGAAATACAGGGGGCAGCCTACGAGCAGTACTTC. It translates to CSVEIQGAAYEQYF. This sequence joins TRBV29-1 and TRBJ2-7, with 9 nucleotides matching TRBD1. Per the germline V gene, CDR1 is SQVTM and CDR2 is ANQGSEA. V was pared by 6 bases and J by 2 bases, with 8 bases of the junction left unmatched. The CDR3 length is 14 residues.

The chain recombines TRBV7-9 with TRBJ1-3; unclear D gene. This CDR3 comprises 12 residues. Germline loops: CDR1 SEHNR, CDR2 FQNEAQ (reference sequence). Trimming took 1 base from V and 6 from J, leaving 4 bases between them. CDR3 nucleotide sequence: TGTGCCAGCAGCTTAGATCAAAACACCATATATTTT. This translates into CASSLDQNTIYF.

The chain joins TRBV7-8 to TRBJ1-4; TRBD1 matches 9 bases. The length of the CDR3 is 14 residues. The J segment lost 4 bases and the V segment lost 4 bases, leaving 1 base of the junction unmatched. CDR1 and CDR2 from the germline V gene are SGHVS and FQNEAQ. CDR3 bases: TGTGCCAGCAGCTCGGGACAGGGTAATGAAAAACTGTTTTTT. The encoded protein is CASSSGQGNEKLFF.

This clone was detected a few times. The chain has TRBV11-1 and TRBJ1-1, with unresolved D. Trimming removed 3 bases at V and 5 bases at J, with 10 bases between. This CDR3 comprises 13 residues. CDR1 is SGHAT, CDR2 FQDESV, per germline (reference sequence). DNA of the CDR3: TGTGCCAGCAGCTTTCGTCGAGGTACTGAAGCTTTCTTT. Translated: CASSFRRGTEAFF.

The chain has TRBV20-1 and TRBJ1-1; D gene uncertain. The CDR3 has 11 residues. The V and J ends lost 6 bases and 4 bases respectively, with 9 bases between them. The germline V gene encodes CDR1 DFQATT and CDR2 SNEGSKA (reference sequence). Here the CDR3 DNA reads TGCAGTGCGCGCCTTGTCACTGAAGCTTTCTTT. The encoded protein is CSARLVTEAFF.

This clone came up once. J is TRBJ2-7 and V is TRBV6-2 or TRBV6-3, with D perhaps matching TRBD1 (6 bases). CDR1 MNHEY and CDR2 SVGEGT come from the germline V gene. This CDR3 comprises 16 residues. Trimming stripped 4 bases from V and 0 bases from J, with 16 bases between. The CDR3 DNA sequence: TGTGCCAGCAGTTTTCCGTCGGGACAACCCTCCTACGAGCAGTACTTC. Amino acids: CASSFPSGQPSYEQYF.

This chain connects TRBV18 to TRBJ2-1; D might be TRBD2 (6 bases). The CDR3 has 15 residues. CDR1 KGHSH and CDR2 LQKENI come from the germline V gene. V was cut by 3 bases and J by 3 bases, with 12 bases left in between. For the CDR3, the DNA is TGTGCCAGCTCACCGTCGACTAGTATCTACAATGAGCAGTTCTTC. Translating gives CASSPSTSIYNEQFF.

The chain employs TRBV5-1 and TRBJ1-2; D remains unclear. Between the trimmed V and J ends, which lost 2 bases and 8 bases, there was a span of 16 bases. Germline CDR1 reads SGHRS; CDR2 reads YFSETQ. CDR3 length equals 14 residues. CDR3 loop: CASSLVRPQAGYTF. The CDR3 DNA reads TGCGCCAGCAGCTTAGTACGTCCGCAGGCGGGCTACACCTTC.

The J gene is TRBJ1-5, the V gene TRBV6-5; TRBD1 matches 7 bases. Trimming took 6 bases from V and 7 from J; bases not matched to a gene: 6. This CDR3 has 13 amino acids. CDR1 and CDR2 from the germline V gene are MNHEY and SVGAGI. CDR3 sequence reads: CASSRQGWQPQHF. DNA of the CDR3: TGTGCCAGCAGCCGACAGGGTTGGCAGCCCCAGCATTTT.

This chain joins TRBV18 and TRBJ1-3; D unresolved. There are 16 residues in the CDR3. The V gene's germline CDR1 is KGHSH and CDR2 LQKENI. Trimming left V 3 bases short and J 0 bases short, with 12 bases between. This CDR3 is CASSPRGSSSGNTIYF. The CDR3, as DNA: TGTGCCAGCTCACCGCGAGGCTCGAGCTCTGGAAACACCATATATTTT.

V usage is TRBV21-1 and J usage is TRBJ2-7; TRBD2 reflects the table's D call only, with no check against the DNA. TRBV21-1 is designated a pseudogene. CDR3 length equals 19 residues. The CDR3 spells CASPPGGNSGRLRCDEQYF. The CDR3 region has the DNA TGTGCCAGCCCACCGGGGGGAAATAGCGGGAGACTGAGATGCGACGAGCAGTACTTC.

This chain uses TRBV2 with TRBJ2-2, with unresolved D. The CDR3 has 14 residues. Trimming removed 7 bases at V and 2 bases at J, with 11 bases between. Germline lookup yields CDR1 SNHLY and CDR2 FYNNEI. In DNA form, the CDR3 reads TGTGCCAGCAAAAGACTCCAAAACACCGGGGAGCTGTTTTTT. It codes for CASKRLQNTGELFF.

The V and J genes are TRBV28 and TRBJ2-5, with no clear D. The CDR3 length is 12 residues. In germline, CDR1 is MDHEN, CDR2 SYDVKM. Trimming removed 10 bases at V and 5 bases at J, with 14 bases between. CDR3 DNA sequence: TGTGCCACTGCCCCCCGCCGGGAGACCCAGTACTTC. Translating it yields CATAPRRETQYF.

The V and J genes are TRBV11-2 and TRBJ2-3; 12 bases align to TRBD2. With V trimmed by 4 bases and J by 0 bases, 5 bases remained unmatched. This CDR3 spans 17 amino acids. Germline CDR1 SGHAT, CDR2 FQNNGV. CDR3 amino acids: CASSSGTSGYSTDTQYF. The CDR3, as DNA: TGTGCCAGCAGCTCAGGGACTAGCGGGTATAGCACAGATACGCAGTATTTT.

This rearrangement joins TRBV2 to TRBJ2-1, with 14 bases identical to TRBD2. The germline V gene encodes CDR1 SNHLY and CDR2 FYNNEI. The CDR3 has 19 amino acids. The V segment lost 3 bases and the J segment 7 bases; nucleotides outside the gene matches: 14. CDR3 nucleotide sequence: TGTGCCAGCAGTGACTCCAATCCGGGACTAGCGGGAGTGTTGAATGAGCAGTTCTTC. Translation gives CASSDSNPGLAGVLNEQFF.